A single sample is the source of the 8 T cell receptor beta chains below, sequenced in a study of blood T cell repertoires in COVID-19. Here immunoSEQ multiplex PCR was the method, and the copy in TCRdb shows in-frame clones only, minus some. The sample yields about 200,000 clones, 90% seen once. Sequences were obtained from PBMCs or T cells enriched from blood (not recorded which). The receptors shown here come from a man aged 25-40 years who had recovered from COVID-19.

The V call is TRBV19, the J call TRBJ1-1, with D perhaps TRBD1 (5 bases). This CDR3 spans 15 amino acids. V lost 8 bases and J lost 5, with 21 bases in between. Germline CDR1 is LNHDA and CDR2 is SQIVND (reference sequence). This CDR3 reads CASAESGGMVTEAFF. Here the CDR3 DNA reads TGTGCCAGTGCCGAAAGTGGGGGGATGGTTACTGAAGCTTTCTTT.

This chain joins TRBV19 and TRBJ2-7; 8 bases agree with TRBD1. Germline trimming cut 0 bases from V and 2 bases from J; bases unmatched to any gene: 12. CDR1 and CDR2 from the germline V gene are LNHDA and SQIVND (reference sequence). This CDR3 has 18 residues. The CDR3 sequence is CASSIDAVWQGAPYEQYF. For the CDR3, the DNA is TGTGCCAGTAGTATAGATGCAGTCTGGCAGGGGGCTCCCTACGAGCAGTACTTC.

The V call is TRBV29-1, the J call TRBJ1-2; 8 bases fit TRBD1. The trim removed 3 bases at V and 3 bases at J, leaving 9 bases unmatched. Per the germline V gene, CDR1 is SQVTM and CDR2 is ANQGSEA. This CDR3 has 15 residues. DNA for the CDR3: TGCAGCGTTGATACCGGGACAGGAGGGTACTATGGCTACACCTTC. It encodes CSVDTGTGGYYGYTF.

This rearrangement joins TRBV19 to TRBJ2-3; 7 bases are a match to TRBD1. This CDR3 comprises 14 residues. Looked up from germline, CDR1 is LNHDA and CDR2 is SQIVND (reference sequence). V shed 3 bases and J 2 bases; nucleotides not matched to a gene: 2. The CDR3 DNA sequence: TGTGCCAGTAGTATGACAGGGACCACAGATACGCAGTATTTT. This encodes CASSMTGTTDTQYF.

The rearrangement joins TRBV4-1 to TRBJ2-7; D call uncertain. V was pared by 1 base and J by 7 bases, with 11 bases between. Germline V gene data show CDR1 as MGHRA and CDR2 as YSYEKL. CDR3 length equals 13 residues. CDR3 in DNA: TGCGCCAGCAGCCAAGTAGAAAGAGATGAGCAGTACTTC. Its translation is CASSQVERDEQYF.

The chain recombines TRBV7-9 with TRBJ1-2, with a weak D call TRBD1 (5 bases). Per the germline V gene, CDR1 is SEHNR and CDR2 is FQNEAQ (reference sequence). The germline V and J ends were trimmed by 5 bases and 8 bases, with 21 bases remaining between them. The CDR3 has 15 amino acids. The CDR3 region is CASSQDWEQEYGYTF. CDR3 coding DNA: TGTGCCAGCAGCCAAGACTGGGAACAGGAGTACGGCTACACCTTC.

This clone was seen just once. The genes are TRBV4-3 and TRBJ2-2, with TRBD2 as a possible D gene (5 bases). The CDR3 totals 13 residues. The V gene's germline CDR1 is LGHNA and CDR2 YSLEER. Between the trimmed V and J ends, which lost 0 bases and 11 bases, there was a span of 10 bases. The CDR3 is CASSQDVDFELFF. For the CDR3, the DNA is TGCGCCAGCAGCCAAGATGTGGACTTCGAGCTGTTTTTT.

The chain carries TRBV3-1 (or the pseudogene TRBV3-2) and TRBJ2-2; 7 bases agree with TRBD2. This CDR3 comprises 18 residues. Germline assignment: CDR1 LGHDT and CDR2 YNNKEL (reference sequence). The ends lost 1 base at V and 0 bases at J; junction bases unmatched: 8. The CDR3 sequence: CASSQVFASGANTGELFF. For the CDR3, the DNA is TGTGCCAGCAGCCAAGTCTTCGCTAGCGGTGCGAACACCGGGGAGCTGTTTTTT.